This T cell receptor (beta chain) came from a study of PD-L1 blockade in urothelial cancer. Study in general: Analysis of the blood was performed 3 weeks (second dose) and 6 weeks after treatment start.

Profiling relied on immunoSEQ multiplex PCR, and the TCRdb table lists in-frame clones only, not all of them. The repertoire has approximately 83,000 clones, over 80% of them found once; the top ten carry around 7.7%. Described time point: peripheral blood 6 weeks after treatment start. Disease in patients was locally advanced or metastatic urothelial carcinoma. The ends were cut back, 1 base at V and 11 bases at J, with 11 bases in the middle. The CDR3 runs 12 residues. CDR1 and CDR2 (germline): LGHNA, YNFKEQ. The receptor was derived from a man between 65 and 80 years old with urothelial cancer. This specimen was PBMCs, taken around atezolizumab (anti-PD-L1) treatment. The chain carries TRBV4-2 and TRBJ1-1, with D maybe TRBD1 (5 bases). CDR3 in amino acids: CASSQGEGVAFF. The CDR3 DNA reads TGTGCCAGCAGCCAAGGGGAAGGGGTTGCTTTCTTT.